Presented here are 30 T cell receptor beta chains from one specimen sequenced in a study of shared clonotypes between healthy human individuals. The assay was immunoSEQ multiplex PCR, and TCRdb's table has in-frame clones only and misses some. The sample carries hundreds of thousands of clones, about 97% recorded once. Sequenced material: naive CD4+ T cells sorted from blood. The sample's subset: CD45RA+ positively selected. The receptors come from a woman younger than 45 in good health.

This clone was seen just once. The sample carries other DNA sequences with the same CDR3. V and J are TRBV11-2 and TRBJ2-5; no definite D call. The germline gives CDR1 SGHAT, CDR2 FQNNGV. CDR3 length equals 13 residues. V lost 1 base to trimming and J lost 2 bases, with 5 bases between them. Written as DNA, the CDR3 is TGTGCCAGCAGCTTAGGGCCGCAAGAGACCCAGTACTTC. Protein: CASSLGPQETQYF.

The chain employs TRBV4-2 and TRBJ1-1, with D tentatively TRBD1 (6 bases). The length of the CDR3 is 13 residues. The germline V gene encodes CDR1 LGHNA and CDR2 YNFKEQ. Trimming cost V 0 bases and J 8 bases, with 10 bases left between them. CDR3 loop: CASSQEGGQEAFF. CDR3 nucleotides: TGTGCCAGCAGCCAAGAGGGGGGCCAGGAAGCTTTCTTT.

The V call is TRBV6-5, the J call TRBJ1-2, with D possibly TRBD1 on 5 matching bases. Germline V gives CDR1 MNHEY, CDR2 SVGAGI. V lost 2 bases and J 2 bases, leaving 12 bases between the germline ends. The CDR3 length is 15 residues. CDR3 loop: CASSYRRGMNYGYTF. CDR3 nucleotides: TGTGCCAGCAGTTACAGACGGGGCATGAACTATGGCTACACCTTC.

V and J are TRBV6-1 and TRBJ2-7; 11 bases are shared with TRBD1. Germline V gene data show CDR1 as MNHNS and CDR2 as SASEGT. Trimming took 5 bases from V and 4 from J; bases not matched to a gene: 4. CDR3 length: 14 residues. CDR3 sequence: CASSHGQGAYEQYF. The CDR3, as DNA: TGTGCCAGCAGTCACGGACAGGGGGCGTACGAGCAGTACTTC.

This rearrangement joins TRBV5-6 to TRBJ2-1, with TRBD2 matching 10 bases. Trimming removed 4 bases from V and 5 bases from J; junction bases left unmatched: 9. The CDR3 covers 16 residues. Looked up from germline, CDR1 is SGHDT and CDR2 is YYEEEE. The CDR3 region is CASSDYLAGVNNEQFF. As DNA, the CDR3 is TGTGCCAGCAGCGATTATCTAGCGGGAGTCAACAATGAGCAGTTCTTC.

A word on this clone: Other DNA sequences in the same sample also yield this CDR3. The genes are TRBV5-1 and TRBJ2-5; D gene ambiguous. V lost 2 bases to trimming and J lost 5 bases, with 4 bases between them. The CDR3 sequence is 11 residues long. Germline CDR1 is SGHRS and CDR2 is YFSETQ. The CDR3 region is CASSFEETQYF. The CDR3 bases are TGCGCCAGCAGCTTTGAGGAGACCCAGTACTTC.

The chain employs TRBV2 and TRBJ1-3; 9 nucleotides align to TRBD1. This CDR3 is 14 amino acids long. V lost 6 bases and J lost 0; bases outside the gene matches: 0. Per the germline V gene, CDR1 is SNHLY and CDR2 is FYNNEI. The chain's CDR3 is CASRTGGSGNTIYF. Written as DNA, the CDR3 is TGTGCCAGCAGGACAGGGGGCTCTGGAAACACCATATATTTT.

The genes are TRBV20-1 and TRBJ2-3, with TRBD2 matching 8 bases. The CDR3 consists of 11 residues. Germline assignment: CDR1 DFQATT and CDR2 SNEGSKA (reference sequence). The CDR3 reads CGGGRLDTQYF. The CDR3, as DNA: TGCGGTGGCGGGAGGTTAGATACGCAGTATTTT.

V is TRBV5-1 and J is TRBJ1-2, with D unresolved. This CDR3 has 16 amino acids. V dropped 0 bases and J dropped 3 bases, with 15 bases sitting between them. CDR1 is SGHRS, CDR2 YFSETQ, per germline. CDR3 nucleotides: TGCGCCAGCAGCTTGGTTTCGGCCACTGATTACTATGGCTACACCTTC. Amino acid sequence: CASSLVSATDYYGYTF.

This chain connects TRBV15 to TRBJ2-1; D is unresolved. The CDR3 is 19 amino acids. The germline V and J ends were trimmed by 3 bases and 7 bases, with 28 bases remaining between them. The germline V gene encodes CDR1 LNHNV and CDR2 YYDKDF (reference sequence). CDR3 sequence (DNA): TGTGCCACCAGCAGCCAAGTGGGAAAATGGCAGTGGAAGGTAAATGAGCAGTTCTTC. This translates into CATSSQVGKWQWKVNEQFF. The variable domain in full, with the rest retrieved from reference TRBV15 and TRBJ2-1, is DAMVIQNPRYQVTQFGKPVTLSCSQTLNHNVMYWYQQKSSQAPKLLFHYYDKDFNNEADTPDNFQSRRPNTSFCFLDIRSPGLGDTAMYLCATSSQVGKWQWKVNEQFFGPGTRLTVL.

J is TRBJ2-6 and V is TRBV7-3; D unclear. The CDR3 totals 17 residues. Germline CDR1 is SGHTA and CDR2 is FQGTGA. The V gene lost 6 bases and the J gene lost 0 bases, with 15 bases spanning the gap. The CDR3 DNA is TGTGCCAGCAGGTGTATTACTCGGACCTCTGGGGCCAACGTCCTGACTTTC. Encoded protein: CASRCITRTSGANVLTF.

The chain links TRBV7-8 to TRBJ2-1, with unresolved D. In germline, CDR1 is SGHVS, CDR2 FQNEAQ. The germline V and J ends were trimmed by 3 bases and 7 bases, with 4 bases remaining between them. This CDR3 has 11 residues. The CDR3 reads CASSLINEQFF. The CDR3 bases are TGTGCCAGCAGCTTGATTAATGAGCAGTTCTTC.

This chain joins TRBV7-9 and TRBJ2-7; D remains ambiguous. This CDR3 comprises 19 residues. The germline V and J ends were trimmed by 5 bases and 1 base, with 27 bases remaining between them. Germline CDR1 SEHNR, CDR2 FQNEAQ (reference sequence). DNA of the CDR3: TGTGCCAGCAGCCTCCGAGCTGGGGTATTCCCTTTAAATTCCTACGAGCAGTACTTC. Protein product: CASSLRAGVFPLNSYEQYF.

This chain joins TRBV28 and TRBJ2-5; TRBD2 matches at 8 bases. The J call is uncertain, as TRBJ2-7 better fits the DNA end. The CDR3 totals 20 residues. Germline loops: CDR1 MDHEN, CDR2 SYDVKM. In nucleotides, the CDR3 is TGTGCCAGCAGTTTATGGGCCTCGACTAGCGTACACACTTCATCCTACGAGCAGTACTTC. It is translated as CASSLWASTSVHTSSYEQYF.

The rearrangement links TRBV5-5 to TRBJ2-1; TRBD2 matches 10 bases. CDR1 is SGHKS, CDR2 YYEKEE, per germline (reference sequence). V lost 6 bases, J lost 9 bases, and 12 bases stayed unmatched. CDR3 length: 15 amino acids. CDR3 DNA sequence: TGTGCCAGCAACAAGGCAGCGGGAGGGCTGAGTGAGCAGTTCTTC. Its translation is CASNKAAGGLSEQFF.

The chain links TRBV5-1 to TRBJ2-1; D is unresolved. V lost 4 bases and J lost 6, with 14 bases in between. The CDR3 has 14 amino acids. Germline V lookup: CDR1 SGHRS, CDR2 YFSETQ. In DNA form, the CDR3 reads TGCGCCAGCAGCCCTCTGACGAACTTCAATGAGCAGTTCTTC. Its translation: CASSPLTNFNEQFF.

The chain is built from TRBV28 and TRBJ1-1; weak D call: TRBD1 (5 bases). V lost 3 bases, J lost 3 bases, and 14 bases lay in between. Germline CDR1 and CDR2: MDHEN and SYDVKM. This CDR3 contains 15 residues. CDR3: CASSFLRGRDTEAFF. The CDR3 DNA sequence: TGTGCCAGCAGTTTTCTCCGGGGGAGGGACACTGAAGCTTTCTTT. The whole variable domain, filled in from reference TRBV28 and TRBJ1-1, reads DVKVTQSSRYLVKRTGEKVFLECVQDMDHENMFWYRQDPGLGLRLIYFSYDVKMKEKGDIPEGYSVSREKKERFSLILESASTNQTSMYLCASSFLRGRDTEAFFGQGTRLTVV.

The rearrangement uses TRBV5-6 and TRBJ1-2; 9 nucleotides agree with TRBD1. The CDR3 covers 14 residues. V trimming: 3 bases; J trimming: 4 bases; junction bases outside the gene matches: 4. Germline V lookup: CDR1 SGHDT, CDR2 YYEEEE. CDR3 protein: CASSSGQGIYGYTF. The CDR3 DNA reads TGTGCCAGCAGCTCGGGACAGGGCATCTATGGCTACACCTTC.

The V and J genes are TRBV5-1 and TRBJ1-1, with D tentatively TRBD1 (5 bases). This CDR3 region has 15 residues. The germline V and J ends were trimmed by 4 bases and 5 bases, with 18 bases remaining between them. CDR1 is SGHRS and CDR2 is YFSETQ in the germline V gene. In DNA, the CDR3 is TGCGCCAGCAGCACCAGGACCGGGGCAGGGACTGAAGCTTTCTTT. Residues: CASSTRTGAGTEAFF.

The chain has TRBV2 and TRBJ1-2; 7 bases are shared with TRBD1. Trimming at V came to 6 bases and at J to 1 base, leaving 5 bases not matched to a gene. The length of the CDR3 is 14 residues. Germline lookup yields CDR1 SNHLY and CDR2 FYNNEI. The CDR3 reads CASRWDSGNYGYTF. CDR3 in DNA: TGTGCCAGCAGATGGGACAGCGGTAACTATGGCTACACCTTC. The full variable domain, rest sourced from reference TRBV2 and TRBJ1-2, is EPEVTQTPSHQVTQMGQEVILRCVPISNHLYFYWYRQILGQKVEFLVSFYNNEISEKSEIFDDQFSVERPDGSNFTLKIRSTKLEDSAMYFCASRWDSGNYGYTFGSGTRLTVV.

V gene TRBV10-3 combines with J gene TRBJ1-5, with 8 positions matching TRBD1. CDR3 length: 17 amino acids. V shed 2 bases and J 2 bases; nucleotides not matched to a gene: 8. Germline-derived CDR1 and CDR2 are ENHRY and SYGVKD. In DNA, the CDR3 is TGTGCCATCAGTGAGACGACAGGGGCGTTTGGCAATCAGCCCCAGCATTTT. The encoded protein is CAISETTGAFGNQPQHF.

V is TRBV5-4 and J is TRBJ2-3; 10 bases match TRBD2. CDR1 and CDR2 (germline): SGHNT, YYREEE (reference sequence). There are 18 residues in the CDR3. The J segment lost 3 bases and the V segment lost 0 bases, leaving 10 bases of the junction unmatched. CDR3 protein: CASSLAGLAGVVTDTQYF. The CDR3 nucleotides read TGTGCCAGCAGCTTGGCGGGGCTAGCGGGAGTTGTTACAGATACGCAGTATTTT. The full variable domain, rest sourced from reference TRBV5-4 and TRBJ2-3, is ETGVTQSPTHLIKTRGQQVTLRCSSQSGHNTVSWYQQALGQGPQFIFQYYREEENGRGNFPPRFSGLQFPNYSSELNVNALELDDSALYLCASSLAGLAGVVTDTQYFGPGTRLTVL.

The CDR3 here is CATNTQGSPDTQYF. CDR3 DNA: TGTGCCACTAATACACAGGGGTCCCCAGATACGCAGTATTTT. The rearrangement joins TRBV5-4 to TRBJ2-3; 7 bases line up with TRBD1. The CDR3 totals 14 residues. Germline CDR1 and CDR2: SGHNT and YYREEE (reference sequence). Unmatched junction bases numbered 11, after V lost 9 bases and J lost 4 bases.

The chain carries TRBV4-2 and TRBJ2-1; D is uncertain. V lost 0 bases and J lost 0, with 15 bases in between. Germline CDR1 is LGHNA and CDR2 is YNFKEQ. The CDR3 covers 18 residues. The DNA for the CDR3 is TGTGCCAGCAGCCAAGATATGAATCCCTCCAGCTCCTACAATGAGCAGTTCTTC. Protein product: CASSQDMNPSSSYNEQFF.

DNA of the CDR3: TGTGCCAGCTGGCGACAGGGGGCCTCCTACGAGCAGTACTTC. Translation gives CASWRQGASYEQYF. The rearrangement links TRBV27 to TRBJ2-7, with TRBD1 matching over 10 bases. The CDR3 runs 14 residues. The trim removed 8 bases at V and 0 bases at J, leaving 4 bases unmatched. From germline, CDR1 is MNHEY and CDR2 SMNVEV (reference sequence).

The chain is built from TRBV6-6 and TRBJ1-1; possible D gene TRBD1, 6 bases. CDR1 is MNHNY, CDR2 SVGAGI, per germline (reference sequence). V was clipped by 0 bases and J by 5 bases, with 10 bases between them. The CDR3 has 14 residues. Here the CDR3 DNA reads TGTGCCAGCAGTTACTCACAGGGATGGACTGAAGCTTTCTTT. It is translated as CASSYSQGWTEAFF.

This clone was detected once. The chain joins TRBV18 to TRBJ2-7; 9 nucleotides match TRBD2. This CDR3 contains 15 residues. The ends lost 1 base at V and 2 bases at J; junction bases unmatched: 3. Germline V gene data show CDR1 as KGHSH and CDR2 as LQKENI. The CDR3 DNA is TGTGCCAGCTCACCACTAGCGGGAGATGCCTACGAGCAGTACTTC. As protein: CASSPLAGDAYEQYF.

The J gene is TRBJ2-7, the V gene TRBV10-3; 9 bases align to TRBD1. The CDR3 covers 14 residues. Germline loops: CDR1 ENHRY, CDR2 SYGVKD. The J segment lost 5 bases and the V segment lost 5 bases, leaving 7 bases of the junction unmatched. The CDR3 nucleotides are TGTGCCATCAGTTCCGGGACAGGGATGAACGAGCAGTACTTC. Its protein is CAISSGTGMNEQYF.

This rearrangement joins TRBV28 to TRBJ2-5; TRBD2 agrees at 12 bases. The V gene end was trimmed by 3 bases and the J gene end by 5 bases; junction bases not matched to a gene: 10. Germline loops: CDR1 MDHEN, CDR2 SYDVKM. CDR3 length: 17 amino acids. This CDR3 is CASSFERLAGVRETQYF. The CDR3 region has the DNA TGTGCCAGCAGTTTTGAGCGACTAGCGGGAGTTCGCGAGACCCAGTACTTC.

This sequence joins TRBV7-9 and TRBJ1-4; possible D gene TRBD1, 5 bases. The germline gives CDR1 SEHNR, CDR2 FQNEAQ (reference sequence). The CDR3 has 13 amino acids. V lost 8 bases and J 5 bases, leaving 12 bases between the germline ends. The CDR3 reads CASSRTQNEKLFF. In DNA, the CDR3 is TGTGCCAGCTCCAGGACACAAAATGAAAAACTGTTTTTT.